Below, 2 T cell receptor beta chains from the same sample are listed, as sequenced in a study of blood T cell repertoires in COVID-19. The protocol was immunoSEQ multiplex PCR, while the TCRdb copy is restricted to in-frame clones and leaves out a portion. The data hold fewer than 150,000 clones, with approximately 84% observed a single time. Sequencing used PBMCs or T cells enriched from blood (not recorded which). All receptors derive from a woman in her late teens or twenties who had been exposed to COVID-19.

This clone was seen a single time. The chain couples TRBV5-4 to TRBJ2-1; 12 bases are a match to TRBD2. Germline CDR1 SGHNT, CDR2 YYREEE (reference sequence). The CDR3 is 16 residues long. The V segment lost 0 bases and the J segment 7 bases; nucleotides outside the gene matches: 5. The CDR3 loop is CASSLATSGRVNEQFF. The DNA of the CDR3 is TGTGCCAGCAGCTTGGCGACTAGCGGGAGAGTTAATGAGCAGTTCTTC.

CDR3 protein: CASSHSYEQYF. In DNA form, the CDR3 reads TGTGCCAGCAGTCACAGCTACGAGCAGTACTTC. The V call is TRBV2, the J call TRBJ2-7; D remains ambiguous. The CDR3 is 11 residues long. V was cut by 5 bases and J by 3 bases, with 5 bases left in between. Germline-derived CDR1 and CDR2 are SNHLY and FYNNEI.